This is a list of T cell receptor beta chains from one sample in a study of blood T cell repertoires in COVID-19. Sequencing used immunoSEQ multiplex PCR; TCRdb keeps in-frame clones, though not all of them. The repertoire holds fewer than 200,000 clones, roughly 90% seen once, with less than 1.5% in the top ten. Sequenced material: PBMCs or T cells enriched from blood (not recorded which). The origin of the receptors is a human donor with acute COVID-19. The donor label of this sample is uncertain. Each CDR3 is given with its conserved first and last residue. The order of the fields is V gene, J gene, CDR3 protein.

V gene: TRBV4-3; J gene: TRBJ2-7; CDR3 protein: CASSQGVKGLGYEQYF
V gene: TRBV7-6; J gene: TRBJ2-1; CDR3 protein: CASSLAGAFNEQFF
V gene: TRBV19; J gene: TRBJ1-5; CDR3 protein: CASRTGVGGNQPQHF
V gene: TRBV5-1; J gene: TRBJ1-1; CDR3 protein: CASSPGQNTEAFF
V gene: TRBV19; J gene: TRBJ2-7; CDR3 protein: CASSIDVQASRGEQYF
V gene: TRBV27; J gene: TRBJ2-2; CDR3 protein: CASSPPRGGNTGELFF
V gene: TRBV14; J gene: TRBJ1-2; CDR3 protein: CASSQQGADYGYTF
V gene: TRBV5-6; J gene: TRBJ1-5; CDR3 protein: CASSLGRWGAGQPQHF
V gene: TRBV19; J gene: TRBJ1-5; CDR3 protein: CASSVREGNQPQHF
V gene: TRBV7-2; J gene: TRBJ2-1; CDR3 protein: CASSTQPGQLYNEQFF
V gene: TRBV3-1/TRBV3-2; J gene: TRBJ2-5; CDR3 protein: CASSQELAETQYF
V gene: TRBV7-8; J gene: TRBJ1-2; CDR3 protein: CASSSDGTNGYTF